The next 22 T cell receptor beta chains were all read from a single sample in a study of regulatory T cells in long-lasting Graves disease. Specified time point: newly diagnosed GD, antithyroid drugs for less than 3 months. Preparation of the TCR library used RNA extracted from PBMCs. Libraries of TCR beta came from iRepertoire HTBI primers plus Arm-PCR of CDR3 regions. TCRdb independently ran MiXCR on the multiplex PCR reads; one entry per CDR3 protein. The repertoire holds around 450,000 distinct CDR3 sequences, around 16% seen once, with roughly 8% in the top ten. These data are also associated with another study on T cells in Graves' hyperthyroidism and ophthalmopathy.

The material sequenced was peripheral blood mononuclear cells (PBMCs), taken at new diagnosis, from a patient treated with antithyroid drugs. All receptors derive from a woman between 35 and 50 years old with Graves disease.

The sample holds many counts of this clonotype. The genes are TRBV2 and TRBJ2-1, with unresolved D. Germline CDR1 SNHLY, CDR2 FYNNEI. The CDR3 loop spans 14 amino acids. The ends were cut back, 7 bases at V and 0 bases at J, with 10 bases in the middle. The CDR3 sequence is CASKEAHSYNEQFF. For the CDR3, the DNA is TGTGCCAGCAAAGAGGCCCACTCCTACAATGAGCAGTTCTTC.

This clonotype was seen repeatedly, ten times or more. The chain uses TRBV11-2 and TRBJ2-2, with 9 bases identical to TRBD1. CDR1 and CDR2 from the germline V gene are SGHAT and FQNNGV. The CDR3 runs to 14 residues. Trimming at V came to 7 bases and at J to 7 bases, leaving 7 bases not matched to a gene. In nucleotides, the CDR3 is TGTGCCAGCACCCACAGGGGGCTGGGCGGGGAGCTGTTTTTT. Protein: CASTHRGLGGELFF.

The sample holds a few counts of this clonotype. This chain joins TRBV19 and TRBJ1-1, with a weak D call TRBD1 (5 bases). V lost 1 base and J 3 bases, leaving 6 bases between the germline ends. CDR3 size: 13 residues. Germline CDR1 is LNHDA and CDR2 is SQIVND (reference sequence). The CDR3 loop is CASSIVGDTEAFF. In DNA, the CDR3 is TGTGCCAGTAGTATAGTGGGGGACACTGAAGCTTTCTTT.

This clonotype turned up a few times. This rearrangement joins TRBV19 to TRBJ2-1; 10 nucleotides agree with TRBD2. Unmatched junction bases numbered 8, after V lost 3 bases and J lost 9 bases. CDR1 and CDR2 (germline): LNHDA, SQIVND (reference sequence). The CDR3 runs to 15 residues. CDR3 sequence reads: CASSIRASGSFEQFF. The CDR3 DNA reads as TGTGCCAGTAGTATTCGGGCTAGCGGGAGTTTTGAGCAGTTCTTC.

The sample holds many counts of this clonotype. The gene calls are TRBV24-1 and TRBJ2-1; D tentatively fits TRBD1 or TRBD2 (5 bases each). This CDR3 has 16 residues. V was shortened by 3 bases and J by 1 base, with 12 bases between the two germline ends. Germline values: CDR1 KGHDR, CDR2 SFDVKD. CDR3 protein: CATSDPLEGSYNEQFF. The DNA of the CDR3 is TGTGCCACCAGTGATCCTCTAGAGGGGTCCTACAATGAGCAGTTCTTC.

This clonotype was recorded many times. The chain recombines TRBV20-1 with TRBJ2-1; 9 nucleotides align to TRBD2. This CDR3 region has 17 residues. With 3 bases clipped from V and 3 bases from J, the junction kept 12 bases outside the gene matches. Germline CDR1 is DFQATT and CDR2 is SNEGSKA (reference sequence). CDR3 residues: CSARLGAREGYYNEQFF. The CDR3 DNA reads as TGCAGTGCTAGGCTAGGGGCGCGGGAGGGATACTACAATGAGCAGTTCTTC.

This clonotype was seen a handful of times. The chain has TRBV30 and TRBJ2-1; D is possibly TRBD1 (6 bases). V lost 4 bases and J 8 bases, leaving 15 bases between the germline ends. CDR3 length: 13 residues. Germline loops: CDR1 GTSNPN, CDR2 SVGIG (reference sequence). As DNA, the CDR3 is TGTGCCTGGACCGACCAGGGGTTCGATGAGCAGTTCTTC. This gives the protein CAWTDQGFDEQFF.

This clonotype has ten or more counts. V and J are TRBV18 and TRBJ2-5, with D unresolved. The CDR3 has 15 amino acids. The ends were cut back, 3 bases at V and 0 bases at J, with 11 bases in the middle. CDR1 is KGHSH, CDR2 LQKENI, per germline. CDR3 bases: TGTGCCAGCTCACCTTGGGAAGGGTACCAAGAGACCCAGTACTTC. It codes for CASSPWEGYQETQYF.

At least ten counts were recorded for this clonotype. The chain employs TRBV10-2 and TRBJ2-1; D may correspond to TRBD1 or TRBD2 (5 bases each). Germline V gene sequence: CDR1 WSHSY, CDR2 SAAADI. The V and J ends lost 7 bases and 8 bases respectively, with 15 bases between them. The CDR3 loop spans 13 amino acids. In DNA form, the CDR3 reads TGCGCCAGCACCGGGGCAGGGAAGGATGAGCAGTTCTTC. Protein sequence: CASTGAGKDEQFF.

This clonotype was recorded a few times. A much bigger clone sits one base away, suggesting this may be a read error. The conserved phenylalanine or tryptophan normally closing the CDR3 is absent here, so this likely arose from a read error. The CDR3 loop reads CASSYSTGGTEAFL. CDR3 DNA sequence: TGTGCCAGCAGTTACTCTACAGGGGGCACTGAAGCTTTCCTT. The V gene is TRBV6-5, the J gene TRBJ1-1; TRBD1 matches 8 bases. This CDR3 contains 14 residues. V lost 0 bases to trimming and J lost 4 bases; unmatched junction nucleotides: 1. Germline V CDR1 and CDR2: MNHEY, SVGAGI.

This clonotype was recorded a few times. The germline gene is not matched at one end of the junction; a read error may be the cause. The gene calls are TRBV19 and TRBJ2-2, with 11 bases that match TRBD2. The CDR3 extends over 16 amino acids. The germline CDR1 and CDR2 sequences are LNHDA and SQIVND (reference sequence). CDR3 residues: CVSRIPASGRTGELFF. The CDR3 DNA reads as TGTGTCAGTAGGATCCCGGCTAGCGGGAGGACCGGGGAGCTGTTTTTT.

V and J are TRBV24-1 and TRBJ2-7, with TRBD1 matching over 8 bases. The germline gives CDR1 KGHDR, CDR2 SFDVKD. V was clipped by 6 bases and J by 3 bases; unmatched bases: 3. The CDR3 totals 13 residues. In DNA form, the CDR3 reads TGTGCCACCAGTACAGGGGGAGACTACGAGCAGTACTTC. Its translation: CATSTGGDYEQYF.

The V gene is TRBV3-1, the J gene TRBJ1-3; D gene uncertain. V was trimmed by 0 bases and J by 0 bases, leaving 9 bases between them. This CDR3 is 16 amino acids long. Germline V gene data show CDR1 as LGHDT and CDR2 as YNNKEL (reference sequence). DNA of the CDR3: TGTGCCAGCAGCCAAGAGATGGGGTCCTCTGGAAACACCATATATTTT. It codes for CASSQEMGSSGNTIYF. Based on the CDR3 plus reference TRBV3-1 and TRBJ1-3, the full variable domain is DTAVSQTPKYLVTQMGNDKSIKCEQNLGHDTMYWYKQDSKKFLKIMFSYNNKELIINETVPNRFSPKSPDKAHLNLHINSLELGDSAVYFCASSQEMGSSGNTIYFGEGSWLTVV.

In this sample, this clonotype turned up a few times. CDR3 loop: CASSRGTSGTDEQFF. CDR3 in DNA: TGCGCCAGCAGCCGCGGGACTAGCGGGACCGATGAGCAGTTCTTC. V and J are TRBV4-1 and TRBJ2-1; 13 nucleotides match TRBD2. V trimming: 4 bases; J trimming: 8 bases; junction bases outside the gene matches: 5. The CDR3 extends over 15 amino acids. The V gene's germline CDR1 is MGHRA and CDR2 YSYEKL.

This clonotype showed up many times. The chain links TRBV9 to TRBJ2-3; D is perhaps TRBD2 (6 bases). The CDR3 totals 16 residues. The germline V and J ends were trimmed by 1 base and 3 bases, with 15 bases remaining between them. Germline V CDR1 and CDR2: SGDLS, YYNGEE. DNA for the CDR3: TGTGCCAGCAGCGTATCGGCTGGGGGGAGAACAGATACGCAGTATTTT. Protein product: CASSVSAGGRTDTQYF.

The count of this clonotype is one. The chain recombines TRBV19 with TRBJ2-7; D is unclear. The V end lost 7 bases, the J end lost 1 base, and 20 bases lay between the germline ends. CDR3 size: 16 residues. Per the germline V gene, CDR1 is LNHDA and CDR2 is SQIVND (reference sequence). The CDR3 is CASNIWAGPLSYEQYF. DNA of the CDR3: TGTGCCAGTAATATCTGGGCAGGTCCACTTTCCTACGAGCAGTACTTC.

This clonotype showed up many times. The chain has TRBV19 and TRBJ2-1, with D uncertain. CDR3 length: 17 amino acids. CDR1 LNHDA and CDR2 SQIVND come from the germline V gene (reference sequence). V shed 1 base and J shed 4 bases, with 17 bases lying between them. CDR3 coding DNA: TGTGCCAGTAGTATAGTTGTTGGAACAGCTCCTTACAATGAGCAGTTCTTC. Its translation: CASSIVVGTAPYNEQFF.

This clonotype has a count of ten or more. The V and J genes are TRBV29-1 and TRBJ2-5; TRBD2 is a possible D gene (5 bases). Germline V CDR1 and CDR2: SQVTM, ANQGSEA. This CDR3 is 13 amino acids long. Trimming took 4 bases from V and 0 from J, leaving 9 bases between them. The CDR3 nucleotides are TGCAGCGTTGGGGCGGGTTACCAAGAGACCCAGTACTTC. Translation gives CSVGAGYQETQYF.

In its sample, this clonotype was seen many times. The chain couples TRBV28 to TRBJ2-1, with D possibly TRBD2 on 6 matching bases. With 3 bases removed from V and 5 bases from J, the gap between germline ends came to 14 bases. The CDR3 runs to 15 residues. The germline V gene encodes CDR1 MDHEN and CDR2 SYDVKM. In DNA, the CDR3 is TGTGCCAGCAGTTTCCCCGGGATAGCGGACAATGAGCAGTTCTTC. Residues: CASSFPGIADNEQFF. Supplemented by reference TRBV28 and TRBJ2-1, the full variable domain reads DVKVTQSSRYLVKRTGEKVFLECVQDMDHENMFWYRQDPGLGLRLIYFSYDVKMKEKGDIPEGYSVSREKKERFSLILESASTNQTSMYLCASSFPGIADNEQFFGPGTRLTVL.

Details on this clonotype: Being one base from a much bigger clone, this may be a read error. DNA of the CDR3: TGCAGCGTTAAGATCGGGACAGGTTTAGCAGATACGCAGTATTTT. Translated: CSVKIGTGLADTQYF. The chain couples TRBV29-1 to TRBJ2-3, with 8 bases that match TRBD1. This CDR3 is built from 15 residues. In germline, CDR1 is SQVTM, CDR2 ANQGSEA. V trimming: 5 bases; J trimming: 4 bases; junction bases outside the gene matches: 11.

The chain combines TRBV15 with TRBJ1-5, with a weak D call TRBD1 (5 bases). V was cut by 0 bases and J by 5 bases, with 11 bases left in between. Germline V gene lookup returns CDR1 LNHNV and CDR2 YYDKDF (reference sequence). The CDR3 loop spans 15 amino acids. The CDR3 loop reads CATSRDRQGDQPQHF. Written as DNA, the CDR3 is TGTGCCACCAGCAGAGATAGGCAGGGAGATCAGCCCCAGCATTTT.

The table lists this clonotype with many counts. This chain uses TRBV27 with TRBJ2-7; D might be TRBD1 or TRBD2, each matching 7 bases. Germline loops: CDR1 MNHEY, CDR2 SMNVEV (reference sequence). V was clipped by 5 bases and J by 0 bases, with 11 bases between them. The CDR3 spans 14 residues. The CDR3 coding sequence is TGTGCCAGCAGTGCGGGGGACAGCTCCTACGAGCAGTACTTC. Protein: CASSAGDSSYEQYF.